The 18 T cell receptor beta chains presented below share a single source sample, sequenced in a study of T cells and copy number aberrations in small-cell lung cancer. Method: immunoSEQ multiplex PCR; TCRdb's copy keeps in-frame clones and lacks some. The data contain over 6,500 clones, around 82% of them seen just once; the ten biggest clones take up 3.5% to 5.5%. Input material: normal tissue next to the tumor. These receptors were collected from a woman aged 45-65 years with small cell lung cancer.

The V and J genes are TRBV19 and TRBJ2-7; 8 bases match TRBD2. Per the germline V gene, CDR1 is LNHDA and CDR2 is SQIVND (reference sequence). With 7 bases clipped from V and 0 bases from J, the junction kept 2 bases outside the gene matches. CDR3 length equals 13 residues. CDR3 sequence reads: CASKSGSSYEQYF. The DNA for the CDR3 is TGTGCCAGTAAGAGCGGGAGCTCCTACGAGCAGTACTTC.

V usage is TRBV7-9 and J usage is TRBJ1-4, with D unresolved. V was trimmed by 1 base and J by 10 bases, leaving 7 bases between them. Looked up from germline, CDR1 is SEHNR and CDR2 is FQNEAQ (reference sequence). The length of the CDR3 is 12 residues. CDR3 sequence: CASSLGAGKLFF. The CDR3 nucleotides read TGTGCCAGCAGCTTAGGGGCCGGAAAACTGTTTTTT.

Here the CDR3 reads CASSSYSTSGRAYNEQFF. The CDR3 coding sequence is TGTGCCAGCAGCTCCTATTCGACTAGCGGGAGGGCCTACAATGAGCAGTTCTTC. The gene calls are TRBV11-2 and TRBJ2-1, with 14 nucleotides matching TRBD2. The V gene end was trimmed by 4 bases and the J gene end by 2 bases; junction bases not matched to a gene: 7. The CDR3 totals 18 residues. The germline gives CDR1 SGHAT, CDR2 FQNNGV.

The CDR3 reads CASSYRTGAAGELFF. For the CDR3, the DNA is TGCGCCAGCAGCTATCGAACAGGGGCGGCCGGGGAGCTGTTTTTT. V and J are TRBV5-1 and TRBJ2-2; 7 bases map to TRBD1. The V gene end was trimmed by 3 bases and the J gene end by 6 bases; junction bases not matched to a gene: 8. CDR1 and CDR2 (germline): SGHRS, YFSETQ. This CDR3 has 15 amino acids.

The chain has TRBV29-1 and TRBJ2-5; 9 bases fit TRBD1. TRBJ2-7 explains the end of the DNA better; the J call may be wrong. Germline-derived CDR1 and CDR2 are SQVTM and ANQGSEA. This CDR3 comprises 14 residues. The CDR3 is CSVATGGSSYEQYF. The CDR3 DNA sequence: TGCAGCGTGGCCACAGGGGGCAGCTCCTACGAGCAGTACTTC.

V and J are TRBV15 and TRBJ2-1, with a possible D match to TRBD2 (6 bases). The CDR3 covers 16 residues. The ends were cut back, 0 bases at V and 4 bases at J, with 13 bases in the middle. Germline V gene data show CDR1 as LNHNV and CDR2 as YYDKDF (reference sequence). The CDR3 sequence: CATSRERDLLYNEQFF. CDR3 nucleotides: TGTGCCACCAGCAGAGAGCGGGACCTATTGTACAATGAGCAGTTCTTC.

This chain joins TRBV6-1 and TRBJ1-4; weak D call: TRBD1 (6 bases). Trimming took 4 bases from V and 6 from J, leaving 12 bases between them. Germline V gives CDR1 MNHNS, CDR2 SASEGT. The CDR3 has 14 amino acids. The CDR3 sequence: CASSVGGADEKLFF. DNA for the CDR3: TGTGCCAGCAGTGTGGGGGGCGCCGATGAAAAACTGTTTTTT.

The chain couples TRBV6-1 to TRBJ1-1, with 9 bases that match TRBD1. The germline gives CDR1 MNHNS, CDR2 SASEGT. V lost 6 bases, J lost 4 bases, and 3 bases stayed unmatched. This CDR3 spans 13 amino acids. In nucleotides, the CDR3 is TGTGCCAGCAGCGACAGGGGGAGCACTGAAGCTTTCTTT. Protein sequence: CASSDRGSTEAFF.

This sequence joins TRBV27 and TRBJ1-2; D call uncertain. Germline lookup yields CDR1 MNHEY and CDR2 SMNVEV (reference sequence). The V end lost 6 bases, the J end lost 5 bases, and 13 bases lay between the germline ends. The CDR3 runs 13 residues. CDR3 residues: CASSLSPGYGYTF. CDR3 in DNA: TGTGCCAGCAGCCTAAGCCCAGGTTATGGCTACACCTTC.

This clone was seen only once. V usage is TRBV6-1 and J usage is TRBJ2-7, with D perhaps assigned TRBD1 or TRBD2 (5 bases each). V was clipped by 9 bases and J by 5 bases, with 23 bases between them. The germline V gene has CDR1 MNHNS and CDR2 SASEGT. The CDR3 consists of 15 residues. The CDR3 nucleotides read TGTGCCAGTAGGGACCGGGAAGGGTACGAACACGAGCAGTACTTC. Protein: CASRDREGYEHEQYF.

This clone occurred a few times. V is TRBV7-6 and J is TRBJ2-2, with a tentative D call TRBD2 (5 bases). Germline CDR1 and CDR2: SGHVS and FNYEAQ. Trimming removed 8 bases from V and 7 bases from J, with 8 bases in between. The CDR3 covers 11 residues. The CDR3 sequence is CASGGGGELFF. CDR3 nucleotide sequence: TGTGCCAGCGGCGGAGGCGGGGAGCTGTTTTTT. Variable domain in full (rest from reference TRBV7-6 and TRBJ2-2): GAGVSQSPRYKVTKRGQDVALRCDPISGHVSLYWYRQALGQGPEFLTYFNYEAQQDKSGLPNDRFSAERPEGSISTLTIQRTEQRDSAMYRCASGGGGELFFGEGSRLTVL.

This clone was counted between two and nine times. The CDR3 DNA follows: TGCGCCAGCAGCCGTAGCGGCCTCCCTCAAGAGACCCAGTACTTC. Amino acid sequence: CASSRSGLPQETQYF. The chain combines TRBV4-1 with TRBJ2-5; tentative D call: TRBD2 (6 bases). This CDR3 has 15 amino acids. The V gene's germline CDR1 is MGHRA and CDR2 YSYEKL. Trimming shortened V by 4 bases and J by 2 bases, and 14 bases separated the two germline ends.

V usage is TRBV18 and J usage is TRBJ2-7, with D possibly TRBD1 on 6 matching bases. Germline CDR1 and CDR2: KGHSH and LQKENI. V was trimmed by 4 bases and J by 3 bases, leaving 13 bases between them. The CDR3 is made up of 14 amino acids. CDR3 in amino acids: CASSRAGEGYEQYF. CDR3 nucleotide sequence: TGTGCCAGCTCACGGGCAGGGGAAGGCTACGAGCAGTACTTC.

The rearrangement uses TRBV30 and TRBJ2-7; 8 nucleotides agree with TRBD2. CDR3 length: 13 amino acids. CDR1 is GTSNPN, CDR2 SVGIG, per germline (reference sequence). V was clipped by 2 bases and J by 4 bases; unmatched bases: 4. In DNA, the CDR3 is TGTGCCTGGAGTCTGACGGGAGGGTACGAGCAGTACTTC. Encoded protein: CAWSLTGGYEQYF.

The V call is TRBV10-3, the J call TRBJ2-1, with D possibly being TRBD1 or TRBD2 (5 bases each). CDR3 length: 13 amino acids. V was cut by 3 bases and J by 9 bases, with 12 bases left in between. CDR1 and CDR2 from the germline V gene are ENHRY and SYGVKD. The CDR3 protein is CAISDGSRGEQFF. CDR3 coding DNA: TGTGCCATCAGTGACGGGTCGAGGGGTGAGCAGTTCTTC.

The chain recombines TRBV5-1 with TRBJ2-7, with 9 bases identical to TRBD2. V lost 0 bases, J lost 7 bases, and 8 bases stayed unmatched. This CDR3 contains 15 residues. The germline V gene encodes CDR1 SGHRS and CDR2 YFSETQ. In nucleotides, the CDR3 is TGCGCCAGCAGCTTGGCGGGGACTAGCAATGGGGAGCAGTACTTC. It encodes CASSLAGTSNGEQYF.

This clone has only one observation. Other DNA sequences in the same sample also yield this CDR3. The V gene is TRBV6-5, the J gene TRBJ1-4; D remains unclear. There are 15 residues in the CDR3. Germline values: CDR1 MNHEY, CDR2 SVGAGI. The V end lost 0 bases, the J end lost 7 bases, and 12 bases lay between the germline ends. The CDR3 region is CASSYSGELSEKLFF. CDR3 in DNA: TGTGCCAGCAGTTACTCCGGGGAATTAAGTGAAAAACTGTTTTTT.

This clone was found once. The CDR3 loop reads CASRDGVLRSTGELFF. Here the CDR3 DNA reads TGTGCCAGCAGGGATGGGGTTCTGAGGTCCACCGGGGAGCTGTTTTTT. This chain connects TRBV7-9 to TRBJ2-2; D remains ambiguous. The CDR3 contains 16 residues. The V end lost 6 bases, the J end lost 4 bases, and 18 bases lay between the germline ends. Germline CDR1 reads SEHNR; CDR2 reads FQNEAQ (reference sequence). Looking up the rest from reference TRBV7-9 and TRBJ2-2 gives the full variable domain: DTGVSQNPRHKITKRGQNVTFRCDPISEHNRLYWYRQTLGQGPEFLTYFQNEAQLEKSRLLSDRFSAERPKGSFSTLEIQRTEQGDSAMYLCASRDGVLRSTGELFFGEGSRLTVL.